Listed below are T cell receptor beta chains from one sample, sequenced in a study of blood T cell repertoires in COVID-19. Sequencing used immunoSEQ multiplex PCR; TCRdb keeps in-frame clones, though not all of them. This table has about 140,000 clones, around nine tenths appearing once. Sequencing was carried out using peripheral blood. The receptors stem from a man aged 45-65 years with active or convalescent COVID-19. Each CDR3 is given with its conserved first and last residue.

j_gene: TRBJ2-1
v_gene: TRBV3-1/TRBV3-2
CDR3aa: CASSQKGGGLAGINEQFF

j_gene: TRBJ1-2
v_gene: TRBV18
CDR3aa: CASSPGGEEGYTF

j_gene: TRBJ2-7
v_gene: TRBV29-1
CDR3aa: CSVESIAAGLTYEQYF

j_gene: TRBJ2-1
v_gene: TRBV18
CDR3aa: CASSTKTGTGLIDEQFF

j_gene: TRBJ2-7
v_gene: TRBV25-1
CDR3aa: CASSRQREQYF

j_gene: TRBJ1-5
v_gene: TRBV18
CDR3aa: CASSPPSGGNQPQHF

j_gene: TRBJ1-4
v_gene: TRBV5-6
CDR3aa: CASSSSGQGYTNEKLFF

j_gene: TRBJ2-5
v_gene: TRBV12-3/TRBV12-4
CDR3aa: CASSRQGQETQYF

j_gene: TRBJ2-2
v_gene: TRBV29-1
CDR3aa: CSVWDSPTGELFF

j_gene: TRBJ2-7
v_gene: TRBV7-9
CDR3aa: CASSFRAAGPYEQYF